The 9 T cell receptor beta chains below all came from one sample that was sequenced in a study of cytomegalovirus exposure and HLA in healthy donors. This PCR relied on a set of 60 Vbeta primers and 13 Jbeta primers. The repertoire was sequenced with immunoSEQ multiplex PCR; TCRdb's copy has only in-frame clones and lacks some. This table holds 130,000 or so clones, around 80% found once. The sample taken for sequencing was PBMCs. The receptors were gathered from a man aged 35-49 years in good health and CMV-seronegative.

The chain carries TRBV2 and TRBJ2-7; 8 bases line up with TRBD1. CDR3 size: 15 residues. The germline CDR1 and CDR2 sequences are SNHLY and FYNNEI. With 5 bases clipped from V and 4 bases from J, the junction kept 10 bases outside the gene matches. CDR3 in amino acids: CASSRQGRGEYEQYF. CDR3 DNA: TGTGCCAGCAGTAGACAGGGGAGAGGAGAATACGAGCAGTACTTC.

The chain has TRBV7-9 and TRBJ1-4; tentatively, D is TRBD1 (5 bases). V was shortened by 11 bases and J by 8 bases, with 18 bases between the two germline ends. Germline CDR1 is SEHNR and CDR2 is FQNEAQ (reference sequence). The CDR3 consists of 13 residues. The CDR3 bases are TGTGCCGCCAGCTGGGGGGAGCCGGAAAAACTGTTTTTT. Translation: CAASWGEPEKLFF.

The J gene is TRBJ2-5, the V gene TRBV4-1; 8 nucleotides align to TRBD2. This CDR3 spans 15 amino acids. V shed 1 base and J 4 bases; nucleotides not matched to a gene: 5. Germline CDR1 and CDR2: MGHRA and YSYEKL. As DNA, the CDR3 is TGCGCCAGCAGCCAAGCGAGCGGGGGCCCAGAGACCCAGTACTTC. Its translation: CASSQASGGPETQYF.

The J gene is TRBJ1-5, the V gene TRBV7-9, with D tentatively TRBD1 (5 bases). Germline CDR1 is SEHNR and CDR2 is FQNEAQ (reference sequence). The CDR3 loop spans 14 amino acids. V was shortened by 4 bases and J by 3 bases, with 10 bases between the two germline ends. CDR3 protein: CASSWGGTNQPQHF. CDR3 nucleotide sequence: TGTGCCAGCAGCTGGGGGGGGACCAATCAGCCCCAGCATTTT.

This clone was detected only a few times. This chain connects TRBV7-7 to TRBJ2-1; D is possibly TRBD1 (5 bases). The CDR3 length is 14 residues. Per the germline V gene, CDR1 is SSHAT and CDR2 is FNYEAQ (reference sequence). V was trimmed by 3 bases and J by 7 bases, leaving 13 bases between them. CDR3 nucleotides: TGTGCCAGCAGCTTTTCGCAGGGCTCGAATGAGCAGTTCTTC. Its protein is CASSFSQGSNEQFF.

The chain recombines TRBV2 with TRBJ2-3; 9 bases align to TRBD2. This CDR3 contains 14 residues. Germline loops: CDR1 SNHLY, CDR2 FYNNEI. With V trimmed by 7 bases and J by 6 bases, 8 bases remained unmatched. CDR3 loop: CASTFSGGEDTQYF. In nucleotides, the CDR3 is TGTGCCAGCACCTTTAGCGGGGGAGAGGATACGCAGTATTTT.

The rearrangement links TRBV9 to TRBJ2-7; TRBD1 aligns across 7 bases. The CDR3 is made up of 13 amino acids. CDR1 and CDR2 (germline): SGDLS, YYNGEE. The trim removed 4 bases at V and 6 bases at J, leaving 7 bases unmatched. The CDR3 reads CASSPKTGCEQYF. DNA for the CDR3: TGTGCCAGCAGCCCTAAGACAGGGTGCGAGCAGTACTTC.

J is TRBJ2-7 and V is TRBV4-1; weak D call: TRBD1 (5 bases). Germline V gene lookup returns CDR1 MGHRA and CDR2 YSYEKL. The ends were cut back, 0 bases at V and 0 bases at J, with 12 bases in the middle. CDR3 length equals 16 residues. CDR3 amino acids: CASSQDRGIGSYEQYF. The CDR3 DNA reads TGCGCCAGCAGCCAAGATAGGGGTATCGGCTCCTACGAGCAGTACTTC.

This clone was recorded a few times. The gene calls are TRBV5-1 and TRBJ1-2; 8 bases agree with TRBD1. The germline V gene encodes CDR1 SGHRS and CDR2 YFSETQ. V dropped 2 bases and J dropped 6; count of bases not matched to a gene: 6. The CDR3 has 14 amino acids. Here the CDR3 DNA reads TGCGCCAGCAGCTTCGGCAGGGGGCTGAATGGCTACACCTTC. It codes for CASSFGRGLNGYTF.